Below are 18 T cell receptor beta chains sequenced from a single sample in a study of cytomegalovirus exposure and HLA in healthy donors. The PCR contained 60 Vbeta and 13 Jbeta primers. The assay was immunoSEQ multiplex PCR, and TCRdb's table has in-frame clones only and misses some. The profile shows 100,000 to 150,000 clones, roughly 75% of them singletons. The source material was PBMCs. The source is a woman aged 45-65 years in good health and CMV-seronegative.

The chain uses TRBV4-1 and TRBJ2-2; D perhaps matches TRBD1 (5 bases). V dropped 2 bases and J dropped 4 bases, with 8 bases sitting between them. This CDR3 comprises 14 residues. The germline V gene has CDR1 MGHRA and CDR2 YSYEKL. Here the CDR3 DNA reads TGCGCCAGCAGCCAACAGGGCGGCACCGGGGAGCTGTTTTTT. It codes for CASSQQGGTGELFF.

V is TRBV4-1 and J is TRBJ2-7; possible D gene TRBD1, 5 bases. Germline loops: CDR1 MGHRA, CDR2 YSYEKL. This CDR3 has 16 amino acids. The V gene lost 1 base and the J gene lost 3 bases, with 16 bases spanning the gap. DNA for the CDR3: TGCGCCAGCAGCCAAGTCTGGGGCCCAGCCGTCTACGAGCAGTACTTC. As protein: CASSQVWGPAVYEQYF.

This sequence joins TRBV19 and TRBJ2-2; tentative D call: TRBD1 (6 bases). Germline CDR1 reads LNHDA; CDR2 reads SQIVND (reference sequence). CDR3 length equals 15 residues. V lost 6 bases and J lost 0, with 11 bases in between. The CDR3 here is CASRTGSPNTGELFF. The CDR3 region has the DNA TGTGCCAGTAGAACAGGGAGCCCGAACACCGGGGAGCTGTTTTTT.

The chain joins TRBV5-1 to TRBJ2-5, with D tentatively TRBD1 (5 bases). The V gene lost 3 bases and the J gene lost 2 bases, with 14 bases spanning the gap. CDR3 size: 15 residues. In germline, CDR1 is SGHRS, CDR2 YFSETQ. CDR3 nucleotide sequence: TGCGCCAGCAGCTCCGACAGCCCCCTTCAAGAGACCCAGTACTTC. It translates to CASSSDSPLQETQYF.

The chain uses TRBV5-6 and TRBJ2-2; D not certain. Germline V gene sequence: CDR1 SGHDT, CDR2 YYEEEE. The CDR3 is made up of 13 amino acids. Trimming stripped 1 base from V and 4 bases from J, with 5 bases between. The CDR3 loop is CASSLYSTGELFF. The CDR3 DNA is TGTGCCAGCAGCTTGTACAGCACCGGGGAGCTGTTTTTT.

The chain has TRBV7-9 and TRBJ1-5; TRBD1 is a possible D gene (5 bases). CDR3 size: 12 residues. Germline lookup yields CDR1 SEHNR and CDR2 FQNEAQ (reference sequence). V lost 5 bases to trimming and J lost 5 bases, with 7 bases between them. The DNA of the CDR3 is TGTGCCAGCAGCCTACAGGATCAGCCCCAGCATTTT. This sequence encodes CASSLQDQPQHF.

The CDR3 region has the DNA TGCGCCAGCAGCCGTATAGGCGCGGGAGTAGAGACCCAGTACTTC. Protein sequence: CASSRIGAGVETQYF. The chain uses TRBV4-3 and TRBJ2-5; 7 nucleotides match TRBD2. Trimming took 4 bases from V and 4 from J; bases not matched to a gene: 9. CDR3 size: 15 residues. Germline loops: CDR1 LGHNA, CDR2 YSLEER.

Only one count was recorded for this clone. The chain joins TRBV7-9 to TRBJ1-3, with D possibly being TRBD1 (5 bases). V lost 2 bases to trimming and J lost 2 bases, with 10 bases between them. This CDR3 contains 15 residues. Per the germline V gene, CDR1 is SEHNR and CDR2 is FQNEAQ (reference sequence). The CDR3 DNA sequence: TGTGCCAGCAGCTTACGGGGGGGGACTGGAAACACCATATATTTT. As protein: CASSLRGGTGNTIYF.

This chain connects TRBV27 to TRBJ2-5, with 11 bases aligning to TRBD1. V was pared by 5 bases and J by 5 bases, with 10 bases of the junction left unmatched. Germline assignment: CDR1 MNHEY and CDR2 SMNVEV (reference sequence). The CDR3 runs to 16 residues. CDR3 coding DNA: TGTGCCAGCAGTAGAAGGGACAGGGGGATTCTGGAGACCCAGTACTTC. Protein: CASSRRDRGILETQYF.

CDR3 amino acids: CASRKYEELFF. CDR3 in DNA: TGTGCCAGCAGGAAATACGAGGAATTGTTCTTC. The chain is built from TRBV7-9 and TRBJ2-1; D not resolved. V lost 6 bases to trimming and J lost 15 bases, with 15 bases between them. The V gene's germline CDR1 is SEHNR and CDR2 FQNEAQ (reference sequence). This CDR3 is 11 amino acids long.

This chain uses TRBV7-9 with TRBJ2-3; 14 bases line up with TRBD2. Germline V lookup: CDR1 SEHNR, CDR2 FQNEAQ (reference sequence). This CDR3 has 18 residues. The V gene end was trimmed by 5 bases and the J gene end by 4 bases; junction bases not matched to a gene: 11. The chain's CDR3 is CASSPLSGGLAGADTQYF. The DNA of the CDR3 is TGTGCCAGCAGCCCCCTTAGTGGGGGACTAGCGGGAGCAGATACGCAGTATTTT.

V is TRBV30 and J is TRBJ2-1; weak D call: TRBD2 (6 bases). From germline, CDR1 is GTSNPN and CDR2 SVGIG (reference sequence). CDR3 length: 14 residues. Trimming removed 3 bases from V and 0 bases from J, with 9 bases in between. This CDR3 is CAWSGGLSYNEQFF. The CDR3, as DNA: TGTGCCTGGAGCGGGGGTCTCTCCTACAATGAGCAGTTCTTC.

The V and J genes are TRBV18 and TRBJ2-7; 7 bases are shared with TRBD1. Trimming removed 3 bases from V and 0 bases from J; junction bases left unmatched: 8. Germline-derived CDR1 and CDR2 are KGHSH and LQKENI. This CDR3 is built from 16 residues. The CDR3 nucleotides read TGTGCCAGCTCACCTTTGGCACAGGGGAGCTCCTACGAGCAGTACTTC. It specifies CASSPLAQGSSYEQYF.

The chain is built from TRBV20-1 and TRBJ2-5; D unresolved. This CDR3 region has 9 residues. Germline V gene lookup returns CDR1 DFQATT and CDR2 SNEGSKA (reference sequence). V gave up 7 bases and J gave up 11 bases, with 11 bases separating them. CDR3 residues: CSVDFEQYF. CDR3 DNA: TGCAGTGTTGACTTTGAGCAGTACTTC.

The CDR3 reads CASSPRGGTDTQYF. CDR3 DNA: TGTGCCAGCTCACCCCGAGGCGGCACAGATACGCAGTATTTT. V and J are TRBV18 and TRBJ2-3; D gene unclear. Trimming left V 3 bases short and J 1 base short, with 8 bases between. The CDR3 is 14 residues long. Germline CDR1 is KGHSH and CDR2 is LQKENI.

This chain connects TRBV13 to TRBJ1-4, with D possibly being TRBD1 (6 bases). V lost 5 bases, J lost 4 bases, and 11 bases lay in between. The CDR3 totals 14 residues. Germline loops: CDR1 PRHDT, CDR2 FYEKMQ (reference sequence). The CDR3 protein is CASSIRQVNEKLFF. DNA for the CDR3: TGTGCCAGCAGCATAAGACAGGTTAATGAAAAACTGTTTTTT.

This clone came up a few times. CDR3 nucleotides: TGTGCCAGCAGCACGGCGGGAGAAGCTTTCTTT. Translation: CASSTAGEAFF. This chain links TRBV28 with TRBJ1-1; D not certain. Trimming cost V 6 bases and J 8 bases, with 10 bases left between them. The CDR3 contains 11 residues. Germline V gene sequence: CDR1 MDHEN, CDR2 SYDVKM.

CDR3 bases: TGTGCCAGCGGGTCACCTAGCGGGAGAGGTAATGAGCAGTTCTTC. Its protein product is CASGSPSGRGNEQFF. The chain recombines TRBV28 with TRBJ2-1; 10 nucleotides agree with TRBD2. Looked up from germline, CDR1 is MDHEN and CDR2 is SYDVKM. Unmatched junction bases numbered 11, after V lost 8 bases and J lost 7 bases. This CDR3 spans 15 amino acids.